This record covers a single T cell receptor beta chain. The antigen is undetermined. These data are taken from a study of cytomegalovirus exposure and HLA in healthy donors. The study's findings and limits: With high specificity and sensitivity, the classifier reportedly diagnosed cytomegalovirus status.

The CDR3 has 14 amino acids. Germline lookup yields CDR1 SGHRS and CDR2 YFSETQ. Trimming took 0 bases from V and 3 from J; bases not matched to a gene: 1. Amplification used 60 Vbeta primers and 13 Jbeta primers. The method was immunoSEQ multiplex PCR; TCRdb's version includes in-frame clones alone and lacks a portion of them. This sample's table reports tens of thousands of clones. The gene calls are TRBV5-1 and TRBJ2-3, with TRBD1 identical over 7 bases. The sequenced sample consisted of PBMCs. The source is a woman in her thirties or forties in good health and CMV-seropositive. The CDR3 protein is CASSLVQGTDTQYF. CDR3 sequence (DNA): TGCGCCAGCAGCTTGGTACAGGGGACAGATACGCAGTATTTT.